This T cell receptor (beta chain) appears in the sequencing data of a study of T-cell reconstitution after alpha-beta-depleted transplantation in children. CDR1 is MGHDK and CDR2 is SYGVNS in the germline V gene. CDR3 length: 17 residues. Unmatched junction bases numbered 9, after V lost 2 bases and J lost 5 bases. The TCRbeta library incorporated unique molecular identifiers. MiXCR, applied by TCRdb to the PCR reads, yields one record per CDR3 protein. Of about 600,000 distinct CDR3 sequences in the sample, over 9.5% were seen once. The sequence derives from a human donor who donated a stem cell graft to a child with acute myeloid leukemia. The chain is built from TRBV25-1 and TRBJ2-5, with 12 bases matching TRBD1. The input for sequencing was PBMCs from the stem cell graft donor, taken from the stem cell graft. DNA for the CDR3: TGTGCCAGCAGTGAAGATGTACCCGGGACAGGGGGCGAGACCCAGTACTTC. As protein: CASSEDVPGTGGETQYF.